The next 20 T cell receptor beta chains were all read from a single sample in a study of T cells expressing NK-cell markers. Using the 5' RACE reads, TCRdb records one entry per CDR3 protein without DNA. This listing includes hundreds of thousands of distinct CDR3 sequences. Specimen: blood T cells: a sorted CD56 or NKG2C T cell subset, CD4+ or CD8+ T cells, or bulk PBMC T cells (not recorded which). Receptors were obtained from a woman between 18 and 69 years old in good health.

CDR3: CASSLDEENRGRNYGYTF. V and J are TRBV12-3 or TRBV12-4 and TRBJ1-2; the TCRdb call, TRBD1, lacks DNA for checking. This CDR3 is built from 18 residues.

This chain joins TRBV27 and TRBJ2-3. The length of the CDR3 is 14 residues. The V gene's germline CDR1 is MNHEY and CDR2 SMNVEV (reference sequence). This chain's CDR3 is CASKLGRGTDTQYF.

V is TRBV9 and J is TRBJ2-7; TCRdb lists TRBD1, though no DNA is available to test this call. CDR3 length equals 14 residues. Germline CDR1 SGDLS, CDR2 YYNGEE. The CDR3 loop reads CASSPGTGSYEQYF.

The chain is built from TRBV28 and TRBJ1-5. CDR1 is MDHEN and CDR2 is SYDVKM in the germline V gene. The CDR3 length is 16 residues. The CDR3 is CASSLWEVKNYQPQHF.

This chain uses TRBV20-1 with TRBJ1-2; checking the TCRdb D call of TRBD1 is not possible without DNA. CDR1 and CDR2 (germline): DFQATT, SNEGSKA (reference sequence). CDR3 length: 14 residues. The CDR3 protein is CSASTQGSNYGYTF.

The chain combines TRBV29-1 with TRBJ2-5; as DNA is missing, the TRBD2 call by TCRdb cannot be tested. Germline-derived CDR1 and CDR2 are SQVTM and ANQGSEA. The CDR3 has 13 residues. This CDR3 reads CSVVPSPQETQYF.

The chain couples TRBV11-2 to TRBJ2-1; TCRdb lists TRBD2, though no DNA is available to test this call. Germline CDR1 reads SGHAT; CDR2 reads FQNNGV. The CDR3 is made up of 14 amino acids. The CDR3: CASSLGGRAGEQFF.

The chain links TRBV29-1 to TRBJ1-2; lacking DNA, the TRBD1 call made by TCRdb goes unchecked. Germline loops: CDR1 SQVTM, CDR2 ANQGSEA. The CDR3 is made up of 12 amino acids. The chain's CDR3 is CSVERGSYGYTF.

The chain is built from TRBV28 and TRBJ2-3; TCRdb's D call, TRBD2, is unchecked because there is no DNA. The CDR3 has 15 residues. Germline loops: CDR1 MDHEN, CDR2 SYDVKM. The CDR3 here is CASSPSLAGTDTQYF.

This chain links TRBV7-2 with TRBJ2-1; checking the TCRdb D call of TRBD1 is not possible without DNA. CDR1 and CDR2 from the germline V gene are SGHTA and FQGNSA. This CDR3 spans 15 amino acids. CDR3: CASSYGQSSYNEQFF.

The chain uses TRBV12-3 or TRBV12-4 and TRBJ1-3. The CDR3 runs to 12 residues. This CDR3 reads CASRDLGNTIYF.

The chain recombines TRBV7-9 with TRBJ2-5; TCRdb outputs TRBD2, but without DNA this stays unchecked. The CDR3 spans 17 residues. Germline CDR1 SEHNR, CDR2 FQNEAQ (reference sequence). Here the CDR3 reads CASSLGSASGFQETQYF.

The chain couples TRBV12-3 or TRBV12-4 to TRBJ1-6; TCRdb selects TRBD1, and the lack of DNA leaves this call unchecked. This CDR3 region has 14 residues. CDR3 region: CASPRGGGSSPLHF.

The chain uses TRBV29-1 and TRBJ1-2; there is no DNA to check the TCRdb D call of TRBD1. The CDR3 length is 15 residues. CDR1 is SQVTM and CDR2 is ANQGSEA in the germline V gene. The CDR3 spells CSVVGKTGFNYGYTF.

The rearrangement links TRBV5-1 to TRBJ1-3. The CDR3 spans 15 residues. CDR1 and CDR2 (germline): SGHRS, YFSETQ. The CDR3 is CASSLDGSSGNTIYF.

The chain links TRBV9 to TRBJ1-6; TCRdb gives TRBD1 as the D gene, but with no DNA this cannot be confirmed. This CDR3 region has 14 residues. Germline V gene sequence: CDR1 SGDLS, CDR2 YYNGEE. CDR3 amino acids: CASSGDRGKRPLHF.

The CDR3 region is CSANRGETQYF. V gene TRBV20-1 combines with J gene TRBJ2-5; TCRdb selects TRBD1, and the lack of DNA leaves this call unchecked. The CDR3 runs 11 residues. Germline V gene data show CDR1 as DFQATT and CDR2 as SNEGSKA (reference sequence).

This sequence joins TRBV4-1 and TRBJ1-2; the TRBD1 assignment by TCRdb is unverifiable without DNA. The CDR3 has 16 amino acids. The germline V gene has CDR1 MGHRA and CDR2 YSYEKL. CDR3 residues: CASSPHPQRGNYGYTF.

V gene TRBV20-1 combines with J gene TRBJ2-5; TCRdb outputs TRBD1, but without DNA this stays unchecked. CDR3 size: 13 residues. CDR1 and CDR2 (germline): DFQATT, SNEGSKA (reference sequence). CDR3 loop: CSAPDRAQETQYF.

The chain links TRBV30 to TRBJ1-3. CDR3 length equals 14 residues. CDR1 is GTSNPN, CDR2 SVGIG, per germline (reference sequence). The CDR3: CAWTPAFSGNTIYF.